Listed here is a single T cell receptor beta chain. An amount of RNA that ranged from roughly 0.5 to 1 ug was reverse transcribed with random hexamers. Multiplex PCR with immunoSEQ amplified the TCR beta CDR3 across 54 Vbeta and 13 Jbeta. TCRdb re-analysed the immunoSEQ multiplex PCR reads in MiXCR, keeping a single row per CDR3 protein. The table lists approximately 120,000 distinct CDR3 sequences, about 95% of them singletons. The sequenced target, TCR beta, came from blood CD8+ and CD4+ T cells. The sample is drawn from a study of CD8 T cells in Susac syndrome. The V and J ends lost 5 bases and 0 bases respectively, with 17 bases between them. This CDR3 is 15 amino acids long. Germline V gene sequence: CDR1 DFQATT, CDR2 SNEGSKA (reference sequence).

Sequencing was carried out using CD4+ T cells from PBMCs. This sequence was found in a human donor in good health. The chain joins TRBV20-1 to TRBJ2-7, with D possibly called TRBD1 or TRBD2 (5 bases each). CDR3 coding DNA: TGCAGTGCTCCTCGGGGCTGGGGGAGCTCCTACGAGCAGTACTTC. This translates into CSAPRGWGSSYEQYF.